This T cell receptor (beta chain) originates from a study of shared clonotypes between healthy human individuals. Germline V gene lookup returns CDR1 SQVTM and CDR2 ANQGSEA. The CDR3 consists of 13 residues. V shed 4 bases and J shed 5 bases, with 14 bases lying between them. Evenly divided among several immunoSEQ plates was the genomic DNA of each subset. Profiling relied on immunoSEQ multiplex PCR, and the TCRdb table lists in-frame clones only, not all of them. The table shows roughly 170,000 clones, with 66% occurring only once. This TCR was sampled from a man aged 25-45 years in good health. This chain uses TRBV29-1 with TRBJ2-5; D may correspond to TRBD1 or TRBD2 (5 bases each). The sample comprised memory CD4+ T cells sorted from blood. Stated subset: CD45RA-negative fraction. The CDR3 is CSVGHRGAETQYF. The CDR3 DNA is TGCAGCGTTGGGCACCGGGGCGCGGAGACCCAGTACTTC. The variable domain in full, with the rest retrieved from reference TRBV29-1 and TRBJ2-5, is SAVISQKPSRDICQRGTSLTIQCQVDSQVTMMFWYRQQPGQSLTLIATANQGSEATYESGFVIDKFPISRPNLTFSTLTVSNMSPEDSSIYLCSVGHRGAETQYFGPGTRLLVL.